The clone carrying this TCR beta chain was seen once. The sample is drawn from a study of blood T cell repertoires in COVID-19. Study summary: The United States, Italy and Spain supplied acute and convalescent COVID-19 samples. PBMCs, B-cell-depleted T cells, or T cells provided the cDNA or gDNA that made up the material.

Per the original data handling: Amplification from reference gene primers served as the basis for estimated nucleated cell counts. Produced via immunoSEQ multiplex PCR; TCRdb's table is partial and in-frame only. That table supplies the V and J calls and clone size; D and trimming were determined from the DNA. There are about 45,000 clones in the sample; roughly nine tenths occur only once, and 9.2% lies in the top ten. From germline, CDR1 is GTSNPN and CDR2 SVGIG (reference sequence). This CDR3 spans 18 amino acids. Losses at the gene ends were 1 base for V and 0 bases for J; bases not matched to a gene: 7.

The clonotype was recovered from a human donor in a cohort sampled during active COVID-19. This sequence joins TRBV30 and TRBJ2-1, with 12 bases lining up with TRBD1. The source material was peripheral blood. CDR3 in DNA: TGTGCCTGGAGTGGCCGGGACAGGGGGCCTAGCTCCTACAATGAGCAGTTCTTC. It is translated as CAWSGRDRGPSSYNEQFF.